Each of the 29 T cell receptor beta chains below was sequenced from the same sample in a study of T cells in tumors after PD-1 blockade. Profiled with immunoSEQ multiplex PCR; TCRdb holds only in-frame clones, not every one. The sample consists of roughly 48,000 clones, 65% to 85% of them appearing once. Sequenced here: PBMCs, sampled before anti-PD-1 treatment. These TCRs come from a human donor with basal cell carcinoma.

V usage is TRBV5-4 and J usage is TRBJ2-7; a weak D match, TRBD2 (5 bases). V dropped 0 bases and J dropped 0 bases, with 7 bases sitting between them. This CDR3 spans 14 amino acids. CDR1 and CDR2 (germline): SGHNT, YYREEE (reference sequence). CDR3 loop: CASSLAADSYEQYF. CDR3 sequence (DNA): TGTGCCAGCAGCTTGGCAGCGGACTCCTACGAGCAGTACTTC.

This chain uses TRBV5-1 with TRBJ1-1; TRBD1 is a possible D gene (6 bases). The germline V and J ends were trimmed by 1 base and 4 bases, with 17 bases remaining between them. CDR3 length equals 16 residues. The germline CDR1 and CDR2 sequences are SGHRS and YFSETQ. This CDR3 is CASSLFYGGTGTEAFF. In nucleotides, the CDR3 is TGCGCCAGCAGCTTGTTCTATGGGGGCACGGGCACTGAAGCTTTCTTT. Variable domain in full (rest from reference TRBV5-1 and TRBJ1-1): KAGVTQTPRYLIKTRGQQVTLSCSPISGHRSVSWYQQTPGQGLQFLFEYFSETQRNKGNFPGRFSGRQFSNSRSEMNVSTLELGDSALYLCASSLFYGGTGTEAFFGQGTRLTVV.

A few counts support this clone. The chain couples TRBV5-1 to TRBJ2-5, with TRBD2 matching over 7 bases. V was pared by 9 bases and J by 5 bases, with 4 bases of the junction left unmatched. The CDR3 has 11 amino acids. Per germline, CDR1 SGHRS and CDR2 YFSETQ. DNA of the CDR3: TGCGCCACGCAGGGAGGGGAGACCCAGTACTTC. As protein: CATQGGETQYF.

Remarks on this clone: The junction departs from the called germline gene at one end, perhaps through a read error. This chain joins TRBV6-2 or TRBV6-3 and TRBJ2-1; 8 nucleotides agree with TRBD1. CDR3 length equals 15 residues. CDR1 and CDR2 (germline): MNHEY, SVGEGT. CDR3 DNA: TGTGTCAGCAGCCTCGGACAGGGCGGCCACAATGAGCAGTTCTTC. Protein product: CVSSLGQGGHNEQFF.

The table lists this clone with a count of one. V usage is TRBV28 and J usage is TRBJ2-5, with a weak D call TRBD2 (6 bases). The CDR3 is 15 amino acids. Germline V lookup: CDR1 MDHEN, CDR2 SYDVKM. V dropped 3 bases and J dropped 6 bases, with 17 bases sitting between them. CDR3 sequence reads: CASSFLSLGGKTQYF. The CDR3 nucleotides read TGTGCCAGCAGTTTCTTGTCCTTGGGAGGAAAGACCCAGTACTTC. Using reference TRBV28 and TRBJ2-5 for the parts outside the CDR3, the full variable domain is DVKVTQSSRYLVKRTGEKVFLECVQDMDHENMFWYRQDPGLGLRLIYFSYDVKMKEKGDIPEGYSVSREKKERFSLILESASTNQTSMYLCASSFLSLGGKTQYFGPGTRLLVL.

V gene TRBV2 combines with J gene TRBJ2-7; D is unresolved. The CDR3 spans 12 residues. Germline V gives CDR1 SNHLY, CDR2 FYNNEI. Trimming removed 7 bases from V and 0 bases from J, with 7 bases in between. The CDR3 nucleotides are TGTGCCAGCATCGTCAGCTCCTACGAGCAGTACTTC. This translates into CASIVSSYEQYF.

J is TRBJ1-5 and V is TRBV2; D not certain. V lost 3 bases and J 7 bases, leaving 19 bases between the germline ends. The CDR3 runs to 16 residues. Germline assignment: CDR1 SNHLY and CDR2 FYNNEI. The chain's CDR3 is CASSELSGWLGQPQHF. DNA of the CDR3: TGTGCCAGCAGTGAGTTGTCAGGATGGCTGGGGCAGCCCCAGCATTTT.

This chain joins TRBV9 and TRBJ2-5, with 7 bases identical to TRBD1. Trimming removed 4 bases from V and 2 bases from J; junction bases left unmatched: 5. The CDR3 covers 14 residues. Germline V gives CDR1 SGDLS, CDR2 YYNGEE. The CDR3 DNA is TGTGCCAGCAGCAAAGGGGGCGTTCAAGAGACCCAGTACTTC. Translated: CASSKGGVQETQYF.

This clone was seen a few times. V and J are TRBV27 and TRBJ2-3; D is unresolved. The germline V gene encodes CDR1 MNHEY and CDR2 SMNVEV (reference sequence). The V gene lost 0 bases and the J gene lost 6 bases, with 13 bases spanning the gap. The CDR3 is 15 amino acids. CDR3 DNA sequence: TGTGCCAGCAGTTTATCACTCCCCGCGGCCGATACGCAGTATTTT. It encodes CASSLSLPAADTQYF.

This chain joins TRBV5-6 and TRBJ1-1, with D tentatively TRBD1 (6 bases). Germline CDR1 is SGHDT and CDR2 is YYEEEE. Trimming removed 0 bases from V and 5 bases from J, with 14 bases in between. CDR3 length: 15 residues. The DNA for the CDR3 is TGTGCCAGCAGCTTGGGGGGGCAAAAAGTTACTGAAGCTTTCTTT. Translating it yields CASSLGGQKVTEAFF.

This clone was observed a few times. The chain combines TRBV3-1 (or the pseudogene TRBV3-2) with TRBJ1-5; 9 nucleotides agree with TRBD1. Germline lookup yields CDR1 LGHDT and CDR2 YNNKEL (reference sequence). V shed 4 bases and J 7 bases; nucleotides not matched to a gene: 8. CDR3 length: 15 residues. The CDR3, as DNA: TGTGCCAGCAGCCTCGGGACAGGGAGTCAACAGCCCCAGCATTTT. Its protein is CASSLGTGSQQPQHF.

This rearrangement joins TRBV7-9 to TRBJ1-3; D might be TRBD1 (6 bases). Between the trimmed V and J ends, which lost 2 bases and 2 bases, there was a span of 13 bases. There are 16 residues in the CDR3. Germline CDR1 reads SEHNR; CDR2 reads FQNEAQ (reference sequence). CDR3 nucleotides: TGTGCCAGCAGCTTAAGTACACAGGGTACTGGAAACACCATATATTTT. It translates to CASSLSTQGTGNTIYF.

The genes are TRBV6-5 and TRBJ1-5, with 7 bases aligning to TRBD1. V lost 7 bases to trimming and J lost 5 bases; unmatched junction nucleotides: 11. CDR1 is MNHEY and CDR2 is SVGAGI in the germline V gene. CDR3 length: 15 amino acids. The CDR3 loop is CASTSGTVNYQPQHF. In nucleotides, the CDR3 is TGTGCCAGCACCTCCGGGACAGTGAATTATCAGCCCCAGCATTTT.

This clone was picked up one time. This rearrangement joins TRBV12-3 or TRBV12-4 to TRBJ2-1, with D uncertain. V was shortened by 3 bases and J by 8 bases, with 5 bases between the two germline ends. The CDR3 runs 11 residues. CDR3 coding DNA: TGTGCCAGCAGTTTTTCATATGAGCAGTTCTTC. Its translation: CASSFSYEQFF.

This chain joins TRBV29-1 and TRBJ2-7, with D unresolved. V shed 6 bases and J shed 0 bases, with 15 bases lying between them. The CDR3 covers 14 residues. Germline CDR1 SQVTM, CDR2 ANQGSEA. CDR3 amino acids: CSVGRYKGSYEQYF. Here the CDR3 DNA reads TGCAGCGTGGGAAGATACAAGGGCTCCTACGAGCAGTACTTC.

This clone has just a few counts. V is TRBV10-2 and J is TRBJ1-1; a weak D match, TRBD1 (6 bases). Deletions cut 6 bases from V and 4 bases from J, with 24 bases between. This CDR3 region has 17 residues. Germline values: CDR1 WSHSY, CDR2 SAAADI. CDR3 protein: CASSSSGILTGLTEAFF. DNA of the CDR3: TGCGCCAGCAGCTCGAGCGGAATACTAACAGGGCTCACTGAAGCTTTCTTT.

This clone was observed a handful of times. The chain combines TRBV25-1 with TRBJ1-1; D is possibly TRBD1 (5 bases). The germline V and J ends were trimmed by 4 bases and 3 bases, with 15 bases remaining between them. The length of the CDR3 is 15 residues. Germline CDR1 MGHDK, CDR2 SYGVNS. The DNA of the CDR3 is TGTGCCAGCAGTGCTTTCAAACGGGGGGACACTGAAGCTTTCTTT. The encoded protein is CASSAFKRGDTEAFF.

This clone came up a few times. The CDR3 reads CASSSRDRYPIGYTF. The CDR3 DNA reads TGTGCCAGTAGTAGCCGGGACAGATACCCTATAGGCTACACCTTC. The chain recombines TRBV19 with TRBJ1-2, with 7 bases matching TRBD1. Unmatched junction bases numbered 13, after V lost 4 bases and J lost 8 bases. The V gene's germline CDR1 is LNHDA and CDR2 SQIVND (reference sequence). There are 15 residues in the CDR3.

The CDR3 DNA sequence: TGTGCCAGTAATACTGCCCCTATGAGAGGCTACACCTTC. Protein product: CASNTAPMRGYTF. This chain connects TRBV19 to TRBJ1-2; D is uncertain. Germline loops: CDR1 LNHDA, CDR2 SQIVND (reference sequence). The V end was cut by 7 bases, the J end by 8 bases, with 17 bases between. The CDR3 spans 13 residues.

The chain recombines TRBV24-1 with TRBJ2-5; TRBD2 matches 11 bases. This CDR3 has 16 residues. Germline CDR1 KGHDR, CDR2 SFDVKD. J lost 1 base, V lost 3 bases, and 3 bases had no gene match. Here the CDR3 reads CATSDPGTSGQETQYF. Here the CDR3 DNA reads TGTGCCACCAGTGATCCCGGGACTAGCGGCCAAGAGACCCAGTACTTC.

The J gene is TRBJ2-5, the V gene TRBV4-1, with D perhaps being TRBD1 or TRBD2 (6 bases each). The CDR3 is 14 residues long. The V and J ends lost 0 bases and 5 bases respectively, with 10 bases between them. CDR1 is MGHRA and CDR2 is YSYEKL in the germline V gene. The CDR3 sequence: CASSQDQGRETQYF. Written as DNA, the CDR3 is TGCGCCAGCAGCCAAGATCAGGGGAGGGAGACCCAGTACTTC.

The chain uses TRBV30 and TRBJ1-1, with 8 bases identical to TRBD1. The ends lost 3 bases at V and 3 bases at J; junction bases unmatched: 9. Germline lookup yields CDR1 GTSNPN and CDR2 SVGIG (reference sequence). The CDR3 sequence is 15 residues long. The chain's CDR3 is CAWRLLDRDHTEAFF. CDR3 in DNA: TGTGCCTGGAGACTTCTGGACAGGGACCACACTGAAGCTTTCTTT.

As for this clone: This CDR3 is also generated by other DNA sequences in the sample. The chain carries TRBV11-1 and TRBJ1-2; 7 bases map to TRBD1. With 4 bases clipped from V and 3 bases from J, the junction kept 5 bases outside the gene matches. The CDR3 is made up of 14 amino acids. CDR1 is SGHAT and CDR2 is FQDESV in the germline V gene (reference sequence). The CDR3 spells CASSSRTGDYGYTF. Here the CDR3 DNA reads TGTGCCAGCAGCTCACGGACAGGAGACTATGGCTACACCTTC.

This chain uses TRBV7-2 with TRBJ2-2; D is unclear. V was cut by 6 bases and J by 4 bases, with 15 bases left in between. The CDR3 is made up of 15 amino acids. Germline-derived CDR1 and CDR2 are SGHTA and FQGNSA. CDR3 coding DNA: TGTGCCAGCAGTTTTAAAAAGGTTGGCACCGGGGAGCTGTTTTTT. It is translated as CASSFKKVGTGELFF.

The chain recombines TRBV19 with TRBJ2-3; D uncertain. The CDR3 runs 12 residues. V dropped 1 base and J dropped 1 base, with 0 bases sitting between them. Germline V gene data show CDR1 as LNHDA and CDR2 as SQIVND (reference sequence). This CDR3 reads CASSIGTDTQYF. Here the CDR3 DNA reads TGTGCCAGTAGTATAGGCACAGATACGCAGTATTTT.

This clone was observed once. V usage is TRBV5-6 and J usage is TRBJ2-3; 10 nucleotides align to TRBD2. CDR1 and CDR2 (germline): SGHDT, YYEEEE. V lost 4 bases to trimming and J lost 5 bases; unmatched junction nucleotides: 10. CDR3 length equals 16 residues. CDR3 amino acids: CASSPASGGRKDTQYF. CDR3 coding DNA: TGTGCCAGCAGCCCTGCTAGCGGGGGCCGGAAAGATACGCAGTATTTT. Full variable domain (rest looked up from reference TRBV5-6 and TRBJ2-3): DAGVTQSPTHLIKTRGQQVTLRCSPKSGHDTVSWYQQALGQGPQFIFQYYEEEERQRGNFPDRFSGHQFPNYSSELNVNALLLGDSALYLCASSPASGGRKDTQYFGPGTRLTVL.

V and J are TRBV7-2 and TRBJ2-7; 7 bases agree with TRBD1. The CDR3 sequence is 13 residues long. CDR1 is SGHTA, CDR2 FQGNSA, per germline. V lost 5 bases to trimming and J lost 1 base; unmatched junction nucleotides: 2. As DNA, the CDR3 is TGTGCCAGCAGCCAGGGGGTATCCTACGAGCAGTACTTC. Amino acid sequence: CASSQGVSYEQYF.

This clone is medium-sized (0.01 to 0.1%) within its sample. The V and J genes are TRBV5-1 and TRBJ2-2; D is uncertain. Per germline, CDR1 SGHRS and CDR2 YFSETQ. This CDR3 has 15 residues. V lost 9 bases and J 0 bases, leaving 15 bases between the germline ends. CDR3 protein: CATSPKMSNTGELFF. CDR3 sequence (DNA): TGCGCCACCTCTCCAAAAATGTCGAACACCGGGGAGCTGTTTTTT.

This clone showed up just once. The chain couples TRBV7-9 to TRBJ2-7; no clear D gene. The CDR3 consists of 13 residues. V was cut by 7 bases and J by 0 bases, with 10 bases left in between. Per germline, CDR1 SEHNR and CDR2 FQNEAQ (reference sequence). In DNA form, the CDR3 reads TGTGCCAGCAAGGACGGCCTCTCCTACGAGCAGTACTTC. Its translation: CASKDGLSYEQYF.